This T cell receptor (beta chain) was documented in a study of T cell responses to AZD1222 COVID-19 vaccine. Study-wide findings and caveats: Reports say nearly half of spike-specific TCRs go after unmutated variant regions. The study found vaccine-associated CD4 TCRs spanning spike, dominant at 160-218 and 743-854. All repertoire sampling was performed exclusively after the peak T cell response.

Trimming shortened V by 3 bases and J by 4 bases, and 18 bases separated the two germline ends. Germline loops: CDR1 MGHRA, CDR2 YSYEKL. The CDR3 is 16 amino acids. Points on this clone: Antigen specificity is unknown.

Libraries were prepared by immunoSEQ multiplex PCR; TCRdb keeps only in-frame clonotypes and omits some of them. The table includes 130,000 to 150,000 clones, 93% detected once. The chain couples TRBV4-1 to TRBJ2-5; tentatively, D is TRBD2 (5 bases). The sequencing here drew on peripheral blood, taken after recovery from COVID-19. This clonotype originated in an adult who had recovered from COVID-19. CDR3 sequence: CASSQARGHLGETQYF. Here the CDR3 DNA reads TGCGCCAGCAGCCAGGCTCGAGGGCATCTGGGAGAGACCCAGTACTTC.